The clone carrying this T cell receptor (beta chain) was seen a handful of times. The sample belongs to a study of response to subunit inactivated influenza vaccine. TCRdb re-derived calls from the RT-PCR reads in MiXCR, one entry per CDR3 protein. The sample has a few hundred thousand distinct CDR3 sequences; around a fifth are singletons. The sequencing used PBMCs from blood, collected approximately 22 months after vaccination. The origin of this receptor is a man in his fifties or sixties who received an inactivated influenza vaccine.

The CDR3 nucleotides read TGTGCCAGCAGACGCCCGGGGGGACAGGGAGATCAGCCCCAGCATTTT. It yields the protein CASRRPGGQGDQPQHF. This chain connects TRBV12-3 or TRBV12-4 to TRBJ1-5; 9 bases match TRBD1. J lost 5 bases, V lost 6 bases, and 11 bases had no gene match. The CDR3 sequence is 16 residues long.